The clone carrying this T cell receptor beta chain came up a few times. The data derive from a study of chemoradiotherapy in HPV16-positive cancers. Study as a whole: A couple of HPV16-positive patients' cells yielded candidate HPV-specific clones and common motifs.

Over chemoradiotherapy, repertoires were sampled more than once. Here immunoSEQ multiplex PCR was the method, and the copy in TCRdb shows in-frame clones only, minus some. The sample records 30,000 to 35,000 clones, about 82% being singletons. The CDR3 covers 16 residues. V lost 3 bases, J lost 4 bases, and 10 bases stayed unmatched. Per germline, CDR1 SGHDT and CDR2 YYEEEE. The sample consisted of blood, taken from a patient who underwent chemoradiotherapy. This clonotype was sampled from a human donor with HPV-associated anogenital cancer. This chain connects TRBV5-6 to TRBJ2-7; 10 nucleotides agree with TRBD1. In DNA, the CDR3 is TGTGCCAGCAGCTGGGACAGGGGCGCCCTTAGGTACGAGCAGTACTTC. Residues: CASSWDRGALRYEQYF.